One T cell receptor (beta chain) is described in this entry. Its antigen is undetermined. The sample comes from a study of shared clonotypes between healthy human individuals. Study as a whole: Three plates each covered CD4 naive and memory; CD8 naive two, CD8 memory one. Study-wide findings and caveats: Across subsets, estimated richness was generally greater for naive than for memory populations.

Memory CD4+ cells were the fraction left after CD45RA+ naive selection. This table comes from immunoSEQ multiplex PCR, and its TCRdb copy is limited to in-frame clones, with some not included. The sample includes 1.4 million or so clones, 97% to 99% of them seen just once. Germline trimming cut 2 bases from V and 3 bases from J; bases unmatched to any gene: 7. This CDR3 contains 17 residues. Germline loops: CDR1 SGHRS, CDR2 YFSETQ. The clonotype was recovered from a man in his thirties or forties in good health. V is TRBV5-1 and J is TRBJ2-7; 14 nucleotides line up with TRBD2. Sequencing was carried out using naive CD4+ T cells sorted from blood. Subset reported: CD45RA+ positively selected. The CDR3 coding sequence is TGCGCCAGCAGCTTTGTGGCGGGGACTAGCGGGAGCTACGAGCAGTACTTC. Protein sequence: CASSFVAGTSGSYEQYF.